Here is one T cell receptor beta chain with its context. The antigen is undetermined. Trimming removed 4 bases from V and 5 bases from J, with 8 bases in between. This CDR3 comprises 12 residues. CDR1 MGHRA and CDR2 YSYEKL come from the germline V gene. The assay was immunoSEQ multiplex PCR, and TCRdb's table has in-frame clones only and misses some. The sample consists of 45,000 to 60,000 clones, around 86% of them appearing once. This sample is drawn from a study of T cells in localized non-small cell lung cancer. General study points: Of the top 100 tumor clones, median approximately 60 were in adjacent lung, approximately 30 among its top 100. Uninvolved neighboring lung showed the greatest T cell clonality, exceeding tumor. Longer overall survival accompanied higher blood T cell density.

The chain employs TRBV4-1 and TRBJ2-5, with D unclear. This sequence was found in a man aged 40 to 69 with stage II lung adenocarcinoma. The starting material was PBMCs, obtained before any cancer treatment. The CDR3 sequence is CASSPSGETQYF. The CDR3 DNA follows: TGCGCCAGCAGCCCATCCGGCGAGACCCAGTACTTC.